This T cell receptor beta chain derives from a study of blood T cell repertoires in COVID-19. The assay was immunoSEQ multiplex PCR, and TCRdb's table has in-frame clones only and misses some. The repertoire holds approximately 70,000 clones, with roughly 78% as singletons. The CDR3 runs 15 residues. The germline CDR1 and CDR2 sequences are SGHTA and FQGTGA. V lost 2 bases and J 4 bases, leaving 14 bases between the germline ends. V and J are TRBV7-3 and TRBJ1-2; D is uncertain. Sequenced sample: peripheral blood. The clonotype comes from a woman of 80 years or more with active or convalescent COVID-19. The CDR3 DNA reads as TGTGCCAGCAGCTTATATCCAGTTCCAATCTATGGCTACACCTTC. Protein: CASSLYPVPIYGYTF.